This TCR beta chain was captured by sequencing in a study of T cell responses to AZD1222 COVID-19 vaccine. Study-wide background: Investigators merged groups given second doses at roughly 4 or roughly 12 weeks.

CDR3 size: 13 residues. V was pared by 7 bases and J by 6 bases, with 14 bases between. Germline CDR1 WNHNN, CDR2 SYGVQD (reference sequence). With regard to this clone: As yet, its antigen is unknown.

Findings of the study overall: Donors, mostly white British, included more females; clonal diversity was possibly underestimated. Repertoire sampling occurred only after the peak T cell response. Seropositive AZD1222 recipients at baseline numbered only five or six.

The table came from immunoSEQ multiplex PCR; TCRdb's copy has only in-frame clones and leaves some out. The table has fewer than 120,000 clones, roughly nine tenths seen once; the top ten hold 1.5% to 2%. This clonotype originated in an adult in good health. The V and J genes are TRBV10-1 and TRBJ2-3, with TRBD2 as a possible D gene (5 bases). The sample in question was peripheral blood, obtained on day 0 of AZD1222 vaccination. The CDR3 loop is CASTREPQDTQYF. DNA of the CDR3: TGCGCCAGCACGAGGGAGCCCCAGGATACGCAGTATTTT.